Given below is one TCR beta chain in context. Its antigen target is currently unknown. It has no much larger one-base neighbor in the sample; base qualities were not kept. The sample originates from a study of blood T cell repertoires in COVID-19 (dated by TCRdb to the early 2020s). Study-wide context: Samples covering the acute and convalescent phases of COVID-19 were provided by collaborators in the United States, Italy and Spain. The prospective study material was composed of cDNA or gDNA derived from T cells, B-cell-depleted T cells, or PBMCs. Samples were obtained from the ongoing ImmuneRACE study (first 160 participants) and from some 1,300 subjects provided by 6 global collaborators. HLA class I and class II types, where available, came from metadata supplied by the sample provider rather than from assay-based typing. The repertoires were released in a freely available public database intended as a resource for research on the immune response to SARS-CoV-2. A de-identified subject ID, COVID-19 status, age in years and sex were almost always included in the sample metadata. The dataset comprised deeply sampled blood TCRbeta repertoires from subjects exposed to, actively infected with, or recovered from COVID-19. Broader findings and caveats from the paper: The amount of clinical and demographic metadata varied by source and participant and was provided uncurated.

The V end loses 4 bases and the J end loses 1 base, and a stretch of 13 bases separates them. CDR1 MDHEN and CDR2 SYDVKM were looked up in the germline V gene. The CDR3 runs 15 amino acids, cysteine and phenylalanine included. The CDR3 DNA has 45 bases and is translated from base 1. TCRbeta CDR3 regions were amplified from genomic DNA by means of the immunoSEQ Assay, a bias-controlled multiplex PCR. On the authors' methods: The number of nucleated cells in each sample was estimated by amplification of reference gene primers within the assay. To quantify the absolute abundance of each unique TCRbeta CDR3 rearrangement, sequence reads were collapsed and filtered. For each sample, productive Simpson clonality was calculated as the square root of Simpson's diversity index over productive rearrangements. Here the immuneACCESS table is served through TCRdb, limited to in-frame sequences with V and J called. Missing clones are a known gap in these copies; in checked studies unresolved V genes cover under half, and the rest lacks a known reason. V, J and clone size derive from that table, while D and trimming were established from the DNA sequence. A total of more than 95,000 clones appear in this sample, roughly 80% of them only once. 15% to 17% of the sample is taken by the ten largest.

The collaborating institutions used their own protocols to collect whole blood in K2EDTA tubes. For TCRbeta analysis, collaborators shipped samples in one of three forms: frozen whole blood, isolated PBMCs, or DNA extracted from either of those sample types. The receptor chain draws on TRBV28 and TRBJ2-5; a weak D assignment points to TRBD1 (6 bases agree). Input material: peripheral blood. This clonotype was sampled from a woman of 80 years or more with acute or convalescent COVID-19. The encoded CDR3 is CASSSLRDTQETQYF. The bases read TGTGCCAGCAGTTCGCTCAGGGACACCCAAGAGACCCAGTACTTC.